The 13 T cell receptor beta chains presented below share a single source sample, sequenced in a study of cytomegalovirus exposure and HLA in healthy donors. Researchers ran the PCR with 60 Vbeta and 13 Jbeta primers. Measured with immunoSEQ multiplex PCR; TCRdb has only the in-frame clones, and not every one. Among approximately 220,000 clones listed, 65% to 80% were seen once. The material sequenced was PBMCs. The receptors come from a man in his forties in good health and CMV-seronegative.

This rearrangement joins TRBV29-1 to TRBJ2-7; D may be TRBD1 (6 bases). The germline gives CDR1 SQVTM, CDR2 ANQGSEA. The CDR3 has 14 residues. The germline V and J ends were trimmed by 4 bases and 1 base, with 14 bases remaining between them. The CDR3, as DNA: TGCAGCGTTGTCCACAGGGTGAGTTCCTACGAGCAGTACTTC. It yields the protein CSVVHRVSSYEQYF.

Only one count was recorded for this clone. The rearrangement joins TRBV30 to TRBJ2-7; 7 bases align to TRBD2. V shed 0 bases and J 0 bases; nucleotides not matched to a gene: 5. CDR1 and CDR2 (germline): GTSNPN, SVGIG (reference sequence). This CDR3 has 15 residues. The CDR3 nucleotides are TGTGCCTGGAGTGTTGGGGGGGGAACCTCCTACGAGCAGTACTTC. This codes for CAWSVGGGTSYEQYF.

DNA for the CDR3: TGTGCCAGCTCCGCCTTATCGGGTTACGAGCAGTACTTC. It yields the protein CASSALSGYEQYF. V gene TRBV25-1 combines with J gene TRBJ2-7; no clear D gene. V shed 8 bases and J shed 4 bases, with 15 bases lying between them. Germline V gives CDR1 MGHDK, CDR2 SYGVNS. CDR3 length: 13 amino acids.

Comments on this clone: At one boundary the junction diverges from the germline segment, which might be a read error. The chain combines TRBV15 with TRBJ2-7, with D perhaps TRBD1 (5 bases). The CDR3 has 16 residues. Looked up from germline, CDR1 is LNHNV and CDR2 is YYDKDF (reference sequence). The chain's CDR3 is CATSRERRGVGYEQYF. The CDR3 DNA follows: TGTGCCACCAGCCGAGAGCGAAGGGGCGTTGGTTACGAGCAGTACTTC. Full variable domain (rest looked up from reference TRBV15 and TRBJ2-7): DAMVIQNPRYQVTQFGKPVTLSCSQTLNHNVMYWYQQKSSQAPKLLFHYYDKDFNNEADTPDNFQSRRPNTSFCFLDIRSPGLGDTAMYLCATSRERRGVGYEQYFGPGTRLTVT.

In this sample, this clone turned up a few times. Different DNA sequences within this sample yield the same CDR3. This chain connects TRBV10-3 to TRBJ2-7, with 8 bases that match TRBD1. CDR1 and CDR2 (germline): ENHRY, SYGVKD. Losses at the gene ends were 7 bases for V and 6 bases for J; bases not matched to a gene: 8. This CDR3 is 13 amino acids long. CDR3 in amino acids: CAIKQTGTGEQYF. In nucleotides, the CDR3 is TGTGCCATCAAGCAGACAGGGACAGGCGAGCAGTACTTC.

CDR3 nucleotide sequence: TGTGCCAGCAGCGACCAGGGGTATGGCTACACCTTC. Its protein is CASSDQGYGYTF. The rearrangement uses TRBV13 and TRBJ1-2, with D possibly matching TRBD1 (6 bases). In germline, CDR1 is PRHDT, CDR2 FYEKMQ (reference sequence). The CDR3 covers 12 residues. V was pared by 5 bases and J by 5 bases, with 9 bases between.

The chain joins TRBV6-6 to TRBJ2-1; D call uncertain. The CDR3 totals 12 residues. Germline V CDR1 and CDR2: MNHNY, SVGAGI (reference sequence). V was cut by 6 bases and J by 7 bases, with 10 bases left in between. The CDR3 loop is CASRSGQNEQFF. Written as DNA, the CDR3 is TGTGCCAGCAGATCGGGTCAGAATGAGCAGTTCTTC.

The V and J genes are TRBV5-4 and TRBJ1-3; D is possibly TRBD1 (5 bases). The CDR3 is made up of 14 amino acids. Trimming left V 9 bases short and J 0 bases short, with 13 bases between. Germline V gene sequence: CDR1 SGHNT, CDR2 YYREEE (reference sequence). This CDR3 is CATPPQGSGNTIYF. CDR3 sequence (DNA): TGTGCCACCCCGCCTCAGGGCTCTGGAAACACCATATATTTT.

DNA of the CDR3: TGTGCCAGCAGTTATGGGACTAGCAGGAACGAGCAGTACTTC. It codes for CASSYGTSRNEQYF. This chain joins TRBV27 and TRBJ2-7; 9 bases are shared with TRBD2. V shed 4 bases, J shed 5 bases, and the junction held 6 bases outside the gene matches. The CDR3 totals 14 residues. CDR1 is MNHEY and CDR2 is SMNVEV in the germline V gene (reference sequence).

The gene calls are TRBV6-5 and TRBJ2-1; D is ambiguous. V lost 0 bases and J lost 5, with 5 bases in between. CDR1 is MNHEY and CDR2 is SVGAGI in the germline V gene. This CDR3 is 13 amino acids long. Here the CDR3 reads CASSYSTNNEQFF. The CDR3 DNA sequence: TGTGCCAGCAGTTACTCGACAAACAATGAGCAGTTCTTC.

The V call is TRBV7-3, the J call TRBJ2-1; 8 nucleotides agree with TRBD2. The V gene's germline CDR1 is SGHTA and CDR2 FQGTGA. Trimming took 0 bases from V and 6 from J; bases not matched to a gene: 4. The CDR3 contains 15 residues. This chain's CDR3 is CASSLTGTRSNEQFF. The CDR3 DNA is TGTGCCAGCAGCTTAACGGGGACTAGGAGCAATGAGCAGTTCTTC.

The chain combines TRBV28 with TRBJ1-5; D is undetermined. Germline V gene sequence: CDR1 MDHEN, CDR2 SYDVKM. The CDR3 length is 18 residues. V lost 3 bases and J lost 0, with 18 bases in between. The CDR3 here is CASSFAGAGWGSNQPQHF. The CDR3 bases are TGTGCCAGCAGTTTTGCGGGCGCGGGCTGGGGTAGCAATCAGCCCCAGCATTTT.

The sample holds one count of this clone. This chain connects TRBV19 to TRBJ2-7, with TRBD2 identical over 10 bases. The CDR3 sequence is 16 residues long. Unmatched junction bases numbered 7, after V lost 3 bases and J lost 2 bases. Germline loops: CDR1 LNHDA, CDR2 SQIVND (reference sequence). Here the CDR3 DNA reads TGTGCCAGTAGTATCTTTAGGACTAGCGGTGCCTACGAGCAGTACTTC. Translating it yields CASSIFRTSGAYEQYF.